This TCR beta chain was obtained from a study of cytomegalovirus exposure and HLA in healthy donors (dated by TCRdb to the late 2010s). Some background on the complete study: An earlier analysis of 587 of the donors reported 250 to 300 Gb of sequence data and some 120 million unique TCR beta sequences from roughly 180 million T cells. About 280 gigabases of sequencing data and 70 million to 85 million unique TCR sequences were included in an early release covering under 650 HLA-typed donors. The genetic ancestry cluster associated with self-reported Caucasian donors included approximately 85% of the 398 genotyped donors. The study aimed to test whether signatures of past pathogen exposure could be identified by cataloging public T cell receptors. The study used immunosequencing to profile the T cell repertoires of several hundred subjects and linked those repertoires to cytomegalovirus serostatus. Along with the roughly 700-subject first cohort, a separate validation cohort of over a hundred different subjects was used. To predict cytomegalovirus infection status, the study brought together high-throughput TCR immunosequencing, statistical association of individual TCRs with disease status, and machine learning. To study patterns of TCR occurrence, a later analysis re-analyzed previously published TCR beta repertoires from 666 donors and added high-resolution HLA genotyping. Rather than drawing on any new phenotypic data, the later analysis identified candidate immune exposures from TCR beta sequences and the way those sequences occurred across donors. To decide whether each TCR beta V gene segment behaved as functional or pseudogenic, an earlier analysis of some 600 of the donors relied on high-throughput TCR beta sequencing. Donor age, sex, ethnicity and CMV serostatus were collected together with the repertoire data. Genome-wide SNP genotypes for about 55% of the roughly 670 donors were used in a later genetic analysis, which treated that subset as a discovery cohort. All discovery cohort repertoires had been generated on a single sequencing platform. Class I and class II HLA loci were covered by the typing at four-digit resolution. The number of donors typed differed by locus, with about 629-630 for A, B, C, DRB1 and DQB1, roughly 550 for DQA1, approximately 570 for DPA1, and 400 to 490 for DPB1. Because of strong linkage in the cohort, roughly five DR-DQ haplotypes were treated as single units for association and clustering. Among some 400 genotyped donors of the cohort, an average of approximately 220,000 unique TCR beta nucleotide sequences was sequenced per donor, of which about 19% were non-productive. The full study reports these points: According to a later genetic analysis, donors in an Asian-associated ancestry cluster had fewer N-insertions in productive TCRs than the roughly 670-donor mean. Most TCR sequences were observed very rarely across donors, whereas some public TCRs were present in many individuals. CMV serostatus was the only immune exposure information available for the cohort. The study gave a list of over 150 TCR beta chains associated with cytomegalovirus. A further reported finding was that TCR beta sequences accurately predicted the HLA-A and HLA-B alleles for most subjects in the first cohort. The presence/absence analyses assumed that sequencing depth was roughly uniform across donors, and that assumption may not be true. In a later analysis, the rate of TCR association differed among HLA loci, with DRB1 alleles having the most associated TCRs and HLA-C alleles having the fewest. Correlated functional status among segregating V segments might be attributable to linkage disequilibrium, but an unknown experimental factor could not be ruled out. The classifier was reported to diagnose cytomegalovirus status with high specificity and sensitivity in both the original cohort and the validation cohort. A later genetic analysis associated a missense DCLRE1C variant with V-gene and J-gene trimming of TCR beta chains, and an independent cohort replicated the association. HLA typing was unavailable for some donors at each locus, so association tests used only the typed subset. According to a later analysis, parvovirus B19, influenza, CMV and Epstein-Barr virus appeared linked to several top co-occurrence clusters. When HLA alleles, especially DR and DQ, strongly co-occurred, TCR associations were difficult to assign to individual alleles. In a later analysis, HLA-associated TCR beta chains were found to be more clonally expanded and to have lower generation probabilities than equally common non-associated chains. In vitro tests confirmed that three of the cytomegalovirus-associated TCR beta chains recognize cytomegalovirus antigens. Some IMGT-functional V segments, including TRBV6-2 and TRBV6-3, could not be told apart with the 87-base-pair reads, so those segments were excluded. According to the authors, the approach could potentially be generalized to other disease states and immunological phenotypes. Specific HLA alleles were associated with roughly 16,000 TCR beta sequences at a false discovery rate of 0.05 in a later analysis. Only TCR beta chains were sequenced in this cohort, and the absence of alpha or paired-chain data limited detectable features. A later analysis found that most CMV-associated TCR beta chains appeared HLA-restricted, with HLA associations seemingly driven largely by CMV exposure. Broadly in line with IMGT annotations, most TCR beta V segments showed up in productive rearrangements about 90% or about 30% of the time in an earlier analysis of approximately 640 of the donors. The sequencing pipeline was judged likely to have produced a cluster of highly shared sequence variants as a technical artifact. The earlier analysis of approximately 590 of the donors excluded 15 to 20 rarely observed V segments, including chromosome 9 orphons, because counts were too low.

V and J lose 1 base and 8 bases, and a span of 12 bases separates them. Taken from cysteine to phenylalanine, the CDR3 has 13 residues. Of the read, only the CDR3 DNA is kept; its 39 bases are in frame from base 1. From the germline V gene, CDR1 is SGHVS and CDR2 is FQNEAQ. In total, 600 or so healthy bone marrow donors made up the cohort. At the time of sampling, all cohort members were nominally healthy, though unrecorded immune exposures were likely present. The donor tested CMV seronegative, placing the donor among the 350 or so seronegative members of the cohort. A peripheral blood sample was collected from each donor, and TCR beta sequencing was performed on peripheral blood mononuclear cells. The Qiagen DNeasy Blood Extraction Kit was used to extract genomic DNA from the blood cell samples. Receptors were amplified or captured by the immunoSEQ multiplex PCR assay. For the multiplex PCR, a mixture combining 60 forward primers for TCR Vbeta segments and 13 reverse primers for TCR Jbeta segments was used. The CDR3 region of rearranged TCR beta genes was amplified from genomic DNA with a multiplex PCR assay. The Illumina HiSeq System was used to sequence the amplified TCR beta libraries as 87-base-pair reads. The authors processed their data as follows. In a later analysis, some 80 million unique TCR beta chains were counted across the roughly 700 repertoires, and roughly 11 million of these chains were shared by at least two donors. To remove PCR and sequencing errors, raw reads were error-corrected and collapsed into unique sequences using a nearest-neighbor algorithm that merged closely related sequences. Alignment of CDR3 sequences to IMGT reference sequences was used to assign V, D and J gene segments. For a sequence to be retained, a match of at least six nucleotides was required to both a V gene segment and a J gene segment. Rearrangements were classified as productive when the CDR3 lacked stop codons and remained in frame with V and J, and all other rearrangements were classified as non-productive. CDR3 was defined according to IMGT convention as the region running from the second conserved V-encoded cysteine to the conserved J-encoded phenylalanine. In an earlier analysis of 500 to 650 of the donors, sequences lacking an unambiguous match to a single V gene segment were excluded. In an earlier analysis of 450 to 750 of the donors, a V segment was called functional when productive rearrangements were above 56.7%, and segregating when the standard deviation between donors exceeded 5%. A statistical classification framework was built for diagnosing cytomegalovirus status from the catalog of TCR beta chain sequences. A later analysis assigned V and J genes by comparing TCR nucleotide sequences with IMGT/GENE-DB human TR gene sequences. Using the TCRdist pipeline, a later analysis assigned CDR3 sequences along with most-parsimonious VDJ recombination scenarios. In a later analysis, each TCR beta chain was defined by its CDR3 amino acid sequence together with its V-gene family, and reads without a unique V-gene family were excluded. To address suspected cross-contamination and a sequencing artifact, a later analysis removed around 600 highly shared, low-generation-probability nucleotide sequences. In a later analysis, a clonal expansion index was calculated for each public chain from normalized within-repertoire ranks of inferred template counts. Generation probabilities in a later analysis came from a VDJ recombination model fitted to out-of-frame rearrangements, and those results were checked against IGoR. A later analysis scored TCR-TCR, TCR-HLA and TCR-CMV co-occurrence with hypergeometric tests, applying a repertoire-size bias correction to TCR pairs. A later analysis estimated false discovery rates by permuting HLA or CMV assignments 20 times. In a later analysis, co-occurring TCRs were grouped using DBSCAN, and TCRdist sequence similarity was added for clustering within HLA-allele-positive subsets. For co-occurrence clustering, repertoires with fewer than 30,000 or more than 120,000 public chains were excluded, along with five or six repertoires with anomalous nucleotide sharing. TCRdb re-hosts the immuneACCESS table, in-frame sequences only. Its copies lack some clones; in the studies checked, an unresolved V gene accounts for under half of them, and the cause for the rest is not known. V and J calls and clone size are those listed in that table; D and trimming were worked out from the DNA. The sample table shows some 170,000 clones, and roughly four fifths are seen once. The leading ten clones occupy over 1.1% of the sample.

On this clone: Its antigen is currently not known. Base-call qualities are not available, and no considerably larger clone is one nucleotide away.

The sequence links TRBV7-8 to TRBJ2-7, with a tentative D gene TRBD1 over 6 matching bases. This clonotype was obtained from a man aged 55 to 70 in good health and CMV-seronegative. Sequencing was performed on PBMCs. The DNA sequence is given as TGTGCCAGCAGCTTAGTCCAACAGGGTCAGCAGTACTTC. Its protein reads: CASSLVQQGQQYF.